This T cell receptor (beta chain) comes out of a study of response to subunit inactivated influenza vaccine. TCRdb reanalysed the RT-PCR reads using MiXCR and keeps one entry per CDR3 protein. This table has 650,000 to 800,000 distinct CDR3 sequences, approximately 15% appearing once. Study outcomes and limitations: After each seasonal influenza vaccination, few new T cells are recruited, the authors suggested.

Germline CDR1 MGHRA, CDR2 YSYEKL. This CDR3 contains 18 residues. Trimming removed 1 base at V and 4 bases at J, with 22 bases between. This clonotype was observed a handful of times. Its specificity is unknown. The J gene is TRBJ1-1, the V gene TRBV4-1; D unresolved. The material sequenced was PBMCs from blood, taken less than 15 days before vaccination. This receptor was taken from a man between 45 and 60 years old who received an inactivated influenza vaccine. CDR3 protein: CASSQVVTALMVGTEAFF. The CDR3 coding sequence is TGCGCCAGCAGCCAAGTAGTTACAGCCCTGATGGTAGGCACTGAAGCTTTCTTT.